The rows below give T cell receptor beta chains drawn from one sample of a study of cytomegalovirus exposure and HLA in healthy donors. The data were produced by immunoSEQ multiplex PCR, yet TCRdb's version contains in-frame clones alone and is incomplete. The sample holds some 25,000 clones, approximately 75% seen once. Source material: PBMCs. The receptor source for this set is a male donor in good health and CMV-seronegative. CDR3s include the opening cysteine and the closing phenylalanine or tryptophan.

cdr3_aa: CASSLGDSVNTGELFF
j_call: TRBJ2-2
v_call: TRBV7-9
cdr3_length: 16

cdr3_aa: CASSQDWSSGEQYF
j_call: TRBJ2-7
v_call: TRBV4-3
cdr3_length: 14

cdr3_aa: CASSIWAGLAGGFEQFF
j_call: TRBJ2-1
v_call: TRBV28
cdr3_length: 17

cdr3_aa: CASSRRQGAGGMNTEAFF
j_call: TRBJ1-1
v_call: TRBV18
cdr3_length: 18

cdr3_aa: CSVGLAGGVETQYF
j_call: TRBJ2-5
v_call: TRBV29-1
cdr3_length: 14

cdr3_aa: CASSLREPAWEQYF
j_call: TRBJ2-7
v_call: TRBV5-1
cdr3_length: 14

cdr3_aa: CASRTGVSGANVLTF
j_call: TRBJ2-6
v_call: TRBV19
cdr3_length: 15

cdr3_aa: CASSLEWGGEKLFF
j_call: TRBJ1-4
v_call: TRBV5-5
cdr3_length: 14

cdr3_aa: CASSLAGGTGWSDEKLFF
j_call: TRBJ1-4
v_call: TRBV5-1
cdr3_length: 18

cdr3_aa: CATSRGQGDRESTDTQYF
j_call: TRBJ2-3
v_call: TRBV15
cdr3_length: 18

cdr3_aa: CASTLNTGELFF
j_call: TRBJ2-2
v_call: TRBV28
cdr3_length: 12

cdr3_aa: CASSYKTGIYEQYF
j_call: TRBJ2-7
v_call: TRBV6-5
cdr3_length: 14

cdr3_aa: CASSWRGAYEQYF
j_call: -
v_call: TRBV19
cdr3_length: 13

cdr3_aa: CASLPFGGTGNEQYF
j_call: TRBJ2-7
v_call: TRBV5-6
cdr3_length: 15

cdr3_aa: CASSERLAGEGIEQFF
j_call: TRBJ2-1
v_call: TRBV7-9
cdr3_length: 16

cdr3_aa: CASSAIRSGTQYF
j_call: TRBJ2-3
v_call: TRBV7-2
cdr3_length: 13

cdr3_aa: CASSTTGTGNEKLFF
j_call: TRBJ1-4
v_call: TRBV5-4
cdr3_length: 15

cdr3_aa: CSSSLAETARQVYEQYF
j_call: TRBJ2-7
v_call: TRBV7-9
cdr3_length: 17

cdr3_aa: CASSVTSGDYNEQFF
j_call: TRBJ2-1
v_call: TRBV9
cdr3_length: 15

cdr3_aa: CASSLGLGLAGGVQFF
j_call: TRBJ2-1
v_call: TRBV7-2
cdr3_length: 16

cdr3_aa: CASSEFGAWGGGGGETQYF
j_call: TRBJ2-5
v_call: TRBV6-1
cdr3_length: 19

cdr3_aa: CASSQDIGGGVVITDTQYF
j_call: TRBJ2-3
v_call: TRBV14
cdr3_length: 19

cdr3_aa: CASSQGPRGEAFF
j_call: TRBJ1-1
v_call: TRBV28
cdr3_length: 13

cdr3_aa: CASSGTDYSGNTIYF
j_call: TRBJ1-3
v_call: TRBV9
cdr3_length: 15

cdr3_aa: CATGTVQETQYF
j_call: TRBJ2-5
v_call: TRBV2
cdr3_length: 12

cdr3_aa: CASSPGTSGRAPDTQYF
j_call: TRBJ2-3
v_call: TRBV5-1
cdr3_length: 17

cdr3_aa: CASAPGQGGLTETQYF
j_call: TRBJ2-5
v_call: TRBV12-5
cdr3_length: 16

cdr3_aa: CASSQDTVGGGNEKLFF
j_call: TRBJ1-4
v_call: TRBV4-3
cdr3_length: 17

cdr3_aa: CASSQSPGGAETQYF
j_call: TRBJ2-5
v_call: TRBV16
cdr3_length: 15

cdr3_aa: CASNLRTIQETQYF
j_call: TRBJ2-5
v_call: TRBV6-1
cdr3_length: 14

cdr3_aa: CASSLRLLAGGDTQYF
j_call: TRBJ2-3
v_call: TRBV28
cdr3_length: 16

cdr3_aa: CASSQVPGFKSGANVLTF
j_call: TRBJ2-6
v_call: TRBV14
cdr3_length: 18